This T cell receptor (beta chain) derives from a study of T cell changes during pregnancy in multiple sclerosis. The junction had 7 bases not matched to a gene; V was cut back by 3 bases and J by 4 bases. Germline-derived CDR1 and CDR2 are MGHRA and YSYEKL. The CDR3 length is 17 residues. Sequenced by immunoSEQ multiplex PCR; TCRdb stores in-frame clones only, minus some. The table lists around 33,000 clones, 85% to 90% of them singletons. V is TRBV4-1 and J is TRBJ2-2, with 11 bases that match TRBD2. The sequence derives from a female donor in good health, enrolled as a control in a pregnancy study. Sample: CD4+ T cells from peripheral blood mononuclear cells, taken in the third trimester of pregnancy. In nucleotides, the CDR3 is TGCGCCAGCAGCCACCAATTAGCGGGAGGGCGCACCGGGGAGCTGTTTTTT. Translating gives CASSHQLAGGRTGELFF.